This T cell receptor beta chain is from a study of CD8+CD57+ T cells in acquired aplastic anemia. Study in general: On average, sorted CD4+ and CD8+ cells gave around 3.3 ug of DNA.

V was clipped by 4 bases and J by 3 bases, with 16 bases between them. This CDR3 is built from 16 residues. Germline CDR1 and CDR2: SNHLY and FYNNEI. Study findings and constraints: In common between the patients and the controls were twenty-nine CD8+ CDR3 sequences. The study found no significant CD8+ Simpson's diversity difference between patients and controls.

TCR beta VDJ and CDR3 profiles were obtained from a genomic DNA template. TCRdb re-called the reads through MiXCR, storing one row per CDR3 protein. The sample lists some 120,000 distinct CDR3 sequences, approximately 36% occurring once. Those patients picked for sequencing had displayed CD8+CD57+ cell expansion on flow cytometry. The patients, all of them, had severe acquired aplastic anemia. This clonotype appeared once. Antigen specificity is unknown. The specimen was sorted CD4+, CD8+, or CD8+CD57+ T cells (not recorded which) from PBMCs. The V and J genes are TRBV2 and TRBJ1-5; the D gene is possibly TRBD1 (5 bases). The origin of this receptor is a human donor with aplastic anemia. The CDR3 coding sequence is TGTGCCAGCAGTGGAGAGGGACGGGGTCACAATCAGCCCCAGCATTTT. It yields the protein CASSGEGRGHNQPQHF.